This T cell receptor (beta chain) came from a study of T cells in Graves' hyperthyroidism and ophthalmopathy. General study points: Before onset, by a median of approximately 5.9 months, the model predicted ophthalmopathy. Separating ophthalmopathy from stable hyperthyroidism was achieved by a 13 V-J model.

This clonotype was counted many times. Its antigen remains unidentified. RNA transcripts provided the source from which TCR beta CDR3 regions were amplified. HTBI primers were the set used in a first-round RT-PCR of the TCR CDR3. Via MiXCR, TCRdb re-called the multiplex PCR reads, giving one row per CDR3 protein. In the table there are under 700,000 distinct CDR3 sequences, around 15% of which are singletons. Over 18 months, lack of ophthalmopathy progression marked Graves' hyperthyroidism as stable. Hyperthyroidism was newly diagnosed in patients aged 18 to 65 (duration under 2 months). Germline V gives CDR1 SNHLY, CDR2 FYNNEI. This CDR3 is built from 14 residues. Trimming cost V 7 bases and J 4 bases, with 15 bases left between them.

The V and J genes are TRBV2 and TRBJ2-3; maybe TRBD2 (5 bases). The specimen was blood. The TCR comes from a woman in her late teens or twenties with Graves' hyperthyroidism. CDR3 sequence: CASIEGRRPDTQYF. CDR3 DNA: TGTGCCAGCATAGAGGGCAGGAGGCCAGATACGCAGTATTTT.